Each of the 4 T cell receptor beta chains below was sequenced from the same sample in a study of T cells after posttransplantation cyclophosphamide. Treatment was busulfan-fludarabine conditioning, a marrow graft, and cyclophosphamide on days +3 and +4. The table came from immunoSEQ multiplex PCR; TCRdb's copy has only in-frame clones and leaves some out. The data hold a few thousand clones, with approximately 72% observed a single time. Here the sequenced sample was PBMCs, taken 362 days after allogeneic stem cell transplant with posttransplant cyclophosphamide. These receptors were obtained from a male patient aged 55 to 70 who received an allogeneic stem cell transplant from an unrelated donor, was CMV-positive, and had acute GVHD only. Some T cells may have come from the graft donor.

This chain uses TRBV5-4 with TRBJ2-3, with 9 bases aligning to TRBD1. Germline CDR1 is SGHNT and CDR2 is YYREEE (reference sequence). CDR3 size: 15 residues. V lost 4 bases to trimming and J lost 4 bases; unmatched junction nucleotides: 7. CDR3 in DNA: TGTGCCAGCAGCCCCGGACAGGGGATGGCAGATACGCAGTATTTT. Translation: CASSPGQGMADTQYF.

The CDR3 here is CASSYSGGGLFF. The CDR3, as DNA: TGTGCCAGCAGTTACTCAGGGGGCGGACTGTTTTTT. The chain recombines TRBV6-5 with TRBJ1-4; 7 positions match TRBD1. V dropped 0 bases and J dropped 13; count of bases not matched to a gene: 2. CDR3 size: 12 residues. From germline, CDR1 is MNHEY and CDR2 SVGAGI.

This clone was recorded once. The rearrangement links TRBV7-2 to TRBJ2-4, with 9 bases fitting TRBD1. The CDR3 is made up of 16 amino acids. After removal of 1 base from V and 4 bases from J, the junction contained 5 bases not matched to a gene. The germline V gene encodes CDR1 SGHTA and CDR2 FQGNSA. The CDR3 DNA sequence: TGTGCCAGCAGCTTAGGTTCCGGACAGGGGAAAAACATTCAGTACTTC. Its protein is CASSLGSGQGKNIQYF.

This sequence joins TRBV4-1 and TRBJ1-5; D may be TRBD1 (5 bases). Germline V CDR1 and CDR2: MGHRA, YSYEKL. V was trimmed by 1 base and J by 1 base, leaving 8 bases between them. This CDR3 is built from 15 residues. As DNA, the CDR3 is TGCGCCAGCAGCCAAGCAGGGAAAAGCAATCAGCCCCAGCATTTT. This gives the protein CASSQAGKSNQPQHF.